This TCR beta chain was profiled in a study of T cell responses to AZD1222 COVID-19 vaccine (dated by TCRdb to the early 2020s). About the study as a whole: TCR sequencing was performed for 230 to 250 trial participants, of whom about 210 were given two doses of AZD1222 and around 25 were given two doses of MenACWY control vaccine. Trial participants were enrolled by age into 18-55, 56-69 and 70-plus year subgroups, with approximately 150, 30 and 60 TCR-sequenced participants respectively.

The CDR3 regions of human TCRbeta chains were analyzed by immunosequencing. In the authors' own workflow: Repertoire TCRs were checked for matches against a reference library of SARS-CoV-2-specific TCRs that had been generated using the MIRA antigen-specificity platform. Breadth meant the fraction of unique TCRs that were SARS-CoV-2-associated, whereas depth meant the fraction of total T cells that were SARS-CoV-2-associated. Using the MIRA data, each spike-specific TCR was assigned both to the spike region to which the TCR was reactive and to a CD4 or CD8 class. Log10-transformed breadth and depth values were compared by one-way ANOVA with Sidak's multiple comparisons tests. TCRdb holds this immuneACCESS table with in-frame rearrangements only. Some clones are missing; in checked studies, unresolved V genes explain under half, and the rest has no known cause. Clone size and V and J calls were adopted from that table, with D and trimming inferred from the DNA. Here the sample has approximately 70,000 clones; approximately 80% occur a single time. The ten top clones hold about an eighth of the sample.

Comments on this clone: There is no known antigen for this receptor. No base quality values were provided; no much bigger clone lies one nucleotide off.

V lost 11 bases and J lost 3 bases, and the count of bases not matched to a germline gene is 11. The CDR3 covers 15 residues, taking in both the cysteine and the phenylalanine. Here the CDR3 DNA is all that survives: 45 bases in frame from base 1. CDR1 and CDR2 (MGHDK, SYGVNS) derive from the germline V gene. Results the study describes overall, beyond this receptor: Because no samples from the day 14 peak response were available, repertoires could be characterized only after the peak T cell response. Reportedly, close to half of the unique spike-specific TCRs recognized epitopes lying outside the regions that are mutated in the B.1.351 and B.1.1.7 variants. The vaccine-associated CD4 TCRs covered the entire spike protein, and the dominant responses fell in regions 160-218 and 743-854. The 56-69-year group was small, and its depth increase did not reach significance, likely because of low power. Conclusions about previously exposed vaccinees were limited because only six or seven AZD1222 recipients were SARS-CoV-2 seropositive at baseline. Participants were mostly white British, with more females than males. The authors suggested clonal diversity may have been underestimated. Spike-specific TCR breadth and depth rose significantly after two AZD1222 doses compared with day 0 and with MenACWY recipients.

Taken with the paper, the label for time point translates to: about 28 days (+/-7) after the second vaccine dose. AZD1222 recipients given second doses at about 4 weeks or at about 12 weeks were pooled, since spike-specific TCR depth and breadth were not found to differ between the two schedules. Vaccinee samples came from UK trials COV001 and COV002, including a single-blind randomized controlled phase 2/3 trial of AZD1222 (ChAdOx1 nCoV-19) in healthy adults. For TCRbeta chain sequencing, PBMC samples were collected from trial participants at day 0 and at day 28 after the second dose. The chain is assembled from TRBV25-1 and TRBJ2-1; 9 junctional bases match TRBD1. This receptor was obtained from an adult who received the AZD1222 COVID-19 vaccine. The specimen was peripheral blood, collected 28 days after the second AZD1222 dose. The CDR3 region: CAPKGRDRDYNEQFF. The sequenced DNA: TGTGCCCCTAAGGGCCGGGACAGGGACTACAATGAGCAGTTCTTC.